This T cell receptor beta chain was found in a study of CD8 T cells in ankylosing spondylitis. TCRdb recomputed calls from the 5' RACE reads with MiXCR, one row per CDR3 protein. The data contain more than 500,000 distinct CDR3 sequences, under 5.5% of them singletons. In this sample, this clonotype turned up a few times. Antigen unknown. Findings of the study overall: Prior work had noted some motif variants in reactive arthritis blood and synovial fluid. Disease-linked clones bore a CD8+ phenotype and were relatively rare in peripheral blood. Made up of eight or nine highly homologous variants, a TCR beta motif appeared characteristic of ankylosing spondylitis blood.

What was sequenced was blood, either unsorted or a sorted T cell fraction (not recorded which). This sequence was found in a male donor with ankylosing spondylitis.

The CDR3 bases are TGTGCCAGCAGGGATTTTTTCTTGGGGACTAGCGGGAGAATGTCATACAATGAGCAGTTCTTC. It yields the protein CASRDFFLGTSGRMSYNEQFF. This chain uses TRBV28 with TRBJ2-1; 14 bases agree with TRBD2. Germline V gene sequence: CDR1 MDHEN, CDR2 SYDVKM. V was clipped by 6 bases and J by 4 bases; unmatched bases: 20. CDR3 length: 21 residues.